A selection of T cell receptor beta chains follows, all from one sample in a study of Tregs in tolerant kidney transplant recipients. TCRdb keeps only in-frame clones here, not all; method: immunoSEQ multiplex PCR. The sample has some 110,000 clones, about 90% seen once; the top ten hold over 0.5%. The sample taken for sequencing was CD4+ T cells from blood. The receptors originated from a human donor in good health. Both conserved end residues are part of each CDR3. D genes are given only for firm matches. Expanded clones are given a class, and other clones once, few, many or no size at all.

d_call j_call v_call clone_size cdr3_aa cdr3_nt
. TRBJ1-5 TRBV19 . CASSIRDVGQPQHF TGTGCCAGTAGTATCAGGGATGTGGGTCAGCCCCAGCATTTT
TRBD2 TRBJ2-2 TRBV7-2 once CASQTSGSGELFF TGTGCCAGCCAAACTAGCGGGAGCGGGGAGCTGTTTTTT
TRBD1 TRBJ1-2 TRBV29-1 . CSVGRDSTYGYTF TGCAGCGTTGGCCGGGACAGCACCTATGGCTACACCTTC
. TRBJ1-1 TRBV6-5 . CASRPDRNTEAFF TGTGCCAGCAGACCAGACAGGAACACTGAAGCTTTCTTT
. TRBJ2-6 TRBV2 . CASSLDTSGANVLTF TGTGCCAGCAGTCTGGACACTTCTGGGGCCAACGTCCTGACTTTC
. TRBJ1-2 TRBV25-1 . CASSDPGRSGYTF TGTGCCAGCAGTGACCCGGGACGCTCTGGCTACACCTTC
. TRBJ1-2 TRBV18 . CASSPQGPSYGYTF TGTGCCAGCTCCCCTCAGGGACCCAGCTATGGCTACACCTTC
TRBD2 TRBJ2-3 TRBV7-8 . CASSLVYRRGGGADTQYF TGTGCCAGCAGCTTAGTGTACCGGCGGGGGGGTGGGGCAGATACGCAGTATTTT
. TRBJ2-5 TRBV5-6 . CASSSVGQPAGTQYF TGTGCCAGCAGTTCCGTCGGACAGCCGGCAGGGACCCAGTACTTC
. TRBJ2-3 TRBV11-2 . CASSSRRGNTDTQYF TGTGCCAGCAGCTCCCGGCGGGGAAACACAGATACGCAGTATTTT
. TRBJ1-1 TRBV5-1 . CASSLAELTRVPEAFF TGCGCCAGCAGCTTGGCTGAGCTAACTAGGGTCCCTGAAGCTTTCTTT
TRBD1 TRBJ1-2 TRBV7-9 . CASSFPGQGTGGYTF TGTGCCAGCAGCTTCCCGGGACAGGGGACGGGGGGCTACACCTTC